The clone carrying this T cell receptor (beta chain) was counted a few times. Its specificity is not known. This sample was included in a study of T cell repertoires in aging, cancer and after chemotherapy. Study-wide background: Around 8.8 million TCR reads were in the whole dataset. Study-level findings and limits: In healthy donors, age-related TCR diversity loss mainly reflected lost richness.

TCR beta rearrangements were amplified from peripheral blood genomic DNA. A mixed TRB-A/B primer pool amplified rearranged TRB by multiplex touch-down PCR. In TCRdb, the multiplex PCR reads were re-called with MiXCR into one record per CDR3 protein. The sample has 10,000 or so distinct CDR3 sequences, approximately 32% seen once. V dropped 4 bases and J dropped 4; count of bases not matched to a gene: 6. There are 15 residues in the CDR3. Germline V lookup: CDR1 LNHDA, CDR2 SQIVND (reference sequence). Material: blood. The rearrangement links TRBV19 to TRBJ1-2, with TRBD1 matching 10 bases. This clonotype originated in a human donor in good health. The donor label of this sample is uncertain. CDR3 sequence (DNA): TGTGCCAGTAGTACCCGGGACAGGGGTGGCTATGGCTACACCTTC. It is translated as CASSTRDRGGYGYTF.